This TCR beta chain was sequenced during a study of T-cell memory formation after mild COVID-19. Broader study findings: Contracting clones localized mainly to CM and EM when CD4+ and mainly to EMRA when CD8+.

TCRdb reprocessed the 5' RACE reads with MiXCR, giving one entry per CDR3 protein. This table holds roughly 250,000 distinct CDR3 sequences, 15% to 20% found once. Germline CDR1 MRHNA, CDR2 SNTAGT. After removal of 2 bases from V and 1 base from J, the junction contained 2 bases not matched to a gene. The CDR3 consists of 15 residues. The sample holds many counts of this clonotype. Its target is unknown. The clonotype comes from a man between 18 and 29 years old who had mild COVID-19 (a few samples of this study predate the infection). Cell type and time point are not known. Source material: PBMCs or a T cell subset sorted from them (not recorded which). The chain couples TRBV6-4 to TRBJ2-3, with TRBD2 identical over 8 bases. The CDR3, as DNA: TGTGCCAGCAGTGACGAAGCGGGGGGCACAGATACGCAGTATTTT. This codes for CASSDEAGGTDTQYF.